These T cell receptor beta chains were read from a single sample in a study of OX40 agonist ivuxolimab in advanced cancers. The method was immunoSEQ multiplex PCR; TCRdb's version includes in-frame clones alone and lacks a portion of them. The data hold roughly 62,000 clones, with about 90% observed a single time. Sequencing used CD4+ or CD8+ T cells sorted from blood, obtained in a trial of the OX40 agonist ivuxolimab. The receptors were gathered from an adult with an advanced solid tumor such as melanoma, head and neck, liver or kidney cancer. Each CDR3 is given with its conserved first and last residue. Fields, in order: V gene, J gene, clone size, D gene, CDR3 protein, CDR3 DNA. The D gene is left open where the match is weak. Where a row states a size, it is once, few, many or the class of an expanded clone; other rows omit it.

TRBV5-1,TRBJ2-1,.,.,CASSLGVHNEQFF,TGCGCCAGCAGCTTGGGAGTACACAATGAGCAGTTCTTC
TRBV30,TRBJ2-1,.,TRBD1,CAWSTGQGANEQFF,TGTGCCTGGAGTACAGGGCAGGGGGCCAATGAGCAGTTCTTC
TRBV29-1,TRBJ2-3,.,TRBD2,CSVEDLPTSGASELDTQYF,TGCAGCGTTGAAGATCTGCCAACTAGCGGGGCTTCCGAATTGGATACGCAGTATTTT
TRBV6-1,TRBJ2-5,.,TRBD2,CASSEAALAGVLETQYF,TGTGCCAGCAGTGAAGCGGCCCTAGCGGGAGTTCTAGAGACCCAGTACTTC
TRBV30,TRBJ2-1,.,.,CAWNPGIPTYNEQFF,TGTGCCTGGAACCCCGGGATCCCAACCTACAATGAGCAGTTCTTC
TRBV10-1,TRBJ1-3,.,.,CASSERQGPGNTIYF,TGCGCCAGCAGTGAGAGGCAGGGACCTGGAAACACCATATATTTT
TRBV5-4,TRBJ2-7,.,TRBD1,CASSLGQGSSYEQYF,TGTGCCAGCAGCTTGGGACAGGGAAGCTCCTACGAGCAGTACTTC
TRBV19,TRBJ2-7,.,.,CASSTGTGTYEQYF,TGTGCCAGTAGTACCGGGACGGGCACTTACGAGCAGTACTTC
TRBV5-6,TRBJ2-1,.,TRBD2,CASSLVTSGRGNEQFF,TGTGCCAGCAGCTTGGTCACTAGCGGGAGGGGGAATGAGCAGTTCTTC
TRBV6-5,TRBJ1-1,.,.,CASRRADNTEAFF,TGTGCCAGCAGGAGGGCAGACAACACTGAAGCTTTCTTT
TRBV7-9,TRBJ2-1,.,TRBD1,CASSLATGDNEQFF,TGTGCCAGCAGCTTAGCGACAGGGGACAATGAGCAGTTCTTC
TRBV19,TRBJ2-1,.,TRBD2,CASMALAGFGEQFF,TGTGCCAGTATGGCGCTAGCGGGATTTGGGGAGCAGTTCTTC
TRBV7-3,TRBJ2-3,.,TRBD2,CASSPGLAETDTQYF,TGTGCCAGCAGCCCCGGACTAGCGGAAACAGATACGCAGTATTTT
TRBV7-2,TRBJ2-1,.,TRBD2,CASSLMVAGEEQFF,TGTGCCAGCAGCTTGATGGTAGCGGGAGAAGAGCAGTTCTTC
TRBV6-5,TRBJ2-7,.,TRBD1,CASSSPGQGIEQYF,TGTGCCAGCAGTTCTCCAGGACAGGGGATCGAGCAGTACTTC
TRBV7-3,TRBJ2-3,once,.,CASSPSFGGTDTQYF,TGTGCCAGCAGCCCGTCCTTCGGGGGCACAGATACGCAGTATTTT
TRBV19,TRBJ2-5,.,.,CASSGGSSKVWTQYF,TGTGCCAGTAGTGGGGGATCTTCCAAGGTGTGGACCCAGTACTTC
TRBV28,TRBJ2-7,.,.,CASSPRGGIYEQYF,TGTGCCAGCAGCCCACGGGGCGGAATCTACGAGCAGTACTTC
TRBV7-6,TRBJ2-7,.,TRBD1,CASTTGGLNEQYF,TGTGCCAGCACCACAGGGGGCTTAAACGAGCAGTACTTC
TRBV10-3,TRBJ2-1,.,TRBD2,CAISGGLAGNSYNEQFF,TGTGCCATCAGTGGAGGGCTAGCGGGAAATTCCTACAATGAGCAGTTCTTC
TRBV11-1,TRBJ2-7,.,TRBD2,CASSLARTSGKGEQYF,TGTGCCAGCAGCTTAGCGCGGACTAGCGGGAAGGGGGAGCAGTACTTC
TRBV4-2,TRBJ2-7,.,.,CASGSGLREQYF,TGTGCCAGCGGTTCCGGTCTGAGGGAGCAGTACTTC
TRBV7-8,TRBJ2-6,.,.,CASSRVSGANVLTF,TGTGCCAGCAGCCGGGTCTCTGGGGCCAACGTCCTGACTTTC
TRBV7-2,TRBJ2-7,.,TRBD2,CASSSSGTPYEQYF,TGTGCCAGCAGCAGTAGCGGGACTCCCTACGAGCAGTACTTC
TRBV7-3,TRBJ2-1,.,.,CASSLVGLSSYNEQFF,TGTGCCAGCAGCTTAGTAGGGTTGAGTTCCTACAATGAGCAGTTCTTC
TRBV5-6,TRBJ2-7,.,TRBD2,CASSTGRAIATSDEQYF,TGTGCCAGCAGCACCGGGAGGGCCATCGCGACTTCGGACGAGCAGTACTTC
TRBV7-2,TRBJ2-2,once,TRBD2,CASSLVAAGGPTGELFF,TGTGCCAGCAGCTTAGTGGCGGCGGGAGGGCCCACCGGGGAGCTGTTTTTT
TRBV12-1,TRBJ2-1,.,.,CASSFATSSNEQFF,TGTGCCAGCAGCTTTGCGACTAGCTCCAATGAGCAGTTCTTC
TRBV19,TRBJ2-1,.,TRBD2,CASSMGGVGEQFF,TGTGCCAGTAGTATGGGAGGGGTGGGAGAGCAGTTCTTC
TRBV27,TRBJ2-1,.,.,CASSFGGTHYNEQFF,TGTGCCAGCAGTTTTGGTGGGACTCATTACAATGAGCAGTTCTTC
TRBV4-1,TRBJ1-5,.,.,CASSQEGRALYSNQPQHF,TGCGCCAGCAGCCAAGAGGGCAGGGCACTTTATAGCAATCAGCCCCAGCATTTT
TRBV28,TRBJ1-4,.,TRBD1,CASSPSRDRGTEREKLFF,TGTGCCAGCAGCCCCTCCCGGGACAGGGGAACCGAACGCGAAAAACTGTTTTTT
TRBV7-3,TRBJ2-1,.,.,CASSFHSSSYNEQFF,TGTGCCAGCAGCTTCCATTCGAGCTCCTACAATGAGCAGTTCTTC